This T cell receptor beta chain was captured in a study of PD-L1 blockade in urothelial cancer. As for the study in general: Atezolizumab (1,200 mg intravenously every 3 weeks) began around 2014 for patients.

Germline CDR1 is KGHSH and CDR2 is LQKENI. Trimming pared 1 base from V and 9 bases from J, leaving 19 bases between. This CDR3 region has 15 residues. The method was immunoSEQ multiplex PCR; TCRdb's version includes in-frame clones alone and lacks a portion of them. Among 84,000 or so clones, about 85% were seen once, and the ten largest hold over 13%. Overall study results and limits: Below-median blood TCR clonality before treatment forecast better survival.

Time point defined: pretreatment peripheral blood. As regards this clone: Its specificity is not known.

The clonotype was recovered from a man between 60 and 70 years old with urothelial cancer. The chain is built from TRBV18 and TRBJ2-7; D remains unclear. Specimen: PBMCs, collected around atezolizumab (anti-PD-L1) treatment. The CDR3 spells CASSPLADSRIGQYF. CDR3 in DNA: TGTGCCAGCTCACCACTGGCAGACTCAAGAATCGGGCAGTACTTC.